This T cell receptor (beta chain) is from a study of blood T cell repertoires in COVID-19 (dated by TCRdb to 2018 to 2021). Regarding the research as a whole: The collaborator samples originated in the United States, Italy and Spain and spanned the acute and convalescent phases of COVID-19. The prospective study material was composed of cDNA or gDNA derived from T cells, B-cell-depleted T cells, or PBMCs. The dataset comprised deeply sampled blood TCRbeta repertoires from subjects exposed to, actively infected with, or recovered from COVID-19. The repertoires were released in a freely available public database intended as a resource for research on the immune response to SARS-CoV-2. Samples came from the ongoing ImmuneRACE study (first 160 participants) plus 1,254 subjects from 6 global collaborators. Nearly every sample came with metadata listing a de-identified subject ID, COVID-19 status, age in years and sex. Where available, HLA class I and class II types were obtained from metadata supplied by the sample provider rather than from assay-based typing.

Enrolling through a virtual design, the prospective study's participants ranged in age from roughly 18 to 95 years and lived across roughly 23 United States geographic areas. Cohort assignment in the prospective study relied on participant-reported clinical history from a screening survey and a study questionnaire. Recovered participants in ImmuneRACE Cohort 3 were defined as having two consecutive negative NP/OP PCR tests, clearance from a healthcare professional, or resolution of symptoms. In the prospective study, whole blood, serum and a nasopharyngeal or oropharyngeal swab were collected from each participant by mobile phlebotomists. Participants in the prospective study had the option to provide additional blood draws and questionnaires over a 2-month period. Blood samples from the prospective study were shipped frozen or at room temperature prior to DNA extraction. What the work shows at the level of the full study, not this receptor alone: Clinical and demographic metadata were provided uncurated, with the amount varying by source and participant.

The immunoSEQ Assay, a bias-controlled multiplex PCR, was used to amplify TCRbeta CDR3 regions from genomic DNA. From the authors' description of their analysis: Nucleated cell counts per sample were estimated from amplification of reference gene primers within the assay. To quantify the absolute abundance of each unique TCRbeta CDR3 rearrangement, sequence reads were collapsed and filtered. For each sample, productive Simpson clonality was calculated as the square root of Simpson's diversity index across productive rearrangements. TCRdb's version of the immuneACCESS table is confined to in-frame rearrangements and falls short of the full clone set. An unresolved V gene accounts for under half of the shortfall where checked; the remainder is of unknown origin. Clone size and V and J calls were adopted from that table, with D and trimming inferred from the DNA. Recorded for this sample are about 480,000 clones; over 75% of them occurred a single time. Together, the top ten hold roughly 1.9% of the sample.

Note on this clone: The antigen it binds to is not known. Qualities for individual bases were not recorded, and no much larger clone is one base off.

The TCR sequence derives from a woman aged 40 to 49 who had recovered from COVID-19. The sample was PBMCs or T cells enriched from blood (not recorded which).

The encoded CDR3 is CASRDRGLGNYGYTF. The DNA reads as follows: TGTGCAAGTCGGGACAGGGGGCTAGGAAACTATGGCTACACCTTC. This receptor chain uses TRBV12-2 and TRBJ1-2; the table's D call, TRBD1, has no DNA check behind it. TRBV12-2 is classified as a pseudogene. Counted from cysteine to phenylalanine, this CDR3 has 15 amino acids. The kept DNA is CDR3 alone, 45 bases in frame from the first base.